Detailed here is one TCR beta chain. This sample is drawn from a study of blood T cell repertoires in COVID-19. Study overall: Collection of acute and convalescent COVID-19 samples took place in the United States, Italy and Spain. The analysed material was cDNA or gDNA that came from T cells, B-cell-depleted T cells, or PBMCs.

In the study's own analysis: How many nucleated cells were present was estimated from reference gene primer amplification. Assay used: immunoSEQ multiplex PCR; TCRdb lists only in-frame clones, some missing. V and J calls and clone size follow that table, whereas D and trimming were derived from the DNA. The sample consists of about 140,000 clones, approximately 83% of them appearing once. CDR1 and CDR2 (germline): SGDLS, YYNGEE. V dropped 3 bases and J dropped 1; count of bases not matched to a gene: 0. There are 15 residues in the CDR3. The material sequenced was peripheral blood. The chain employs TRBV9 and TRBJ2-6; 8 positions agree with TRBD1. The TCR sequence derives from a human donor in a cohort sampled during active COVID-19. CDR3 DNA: TGTGCCAGCAGCGGGACAGGGTCTGGGGCCAACGTCCTGACTTTC. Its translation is CASSGTGSGANVLTF.